This T cell receptor beta chain is drawn from a study of siplizumab effects on memory and regulatory T cells. Overall study results and limits: The alloresponse seemed to draw substantially on naive T cells, which appeared more diverse than memory cells.

Trimming took 5 bases from V and 2 from J, leaving 13 bases between them. Germline V gene lookup returns CDR1 GTSNPN and CDR2 SVGIG (reference sequence). The CDR3 loop spans 13 amino acids. With respect to this clone: Antigen: not known.

Some clones are missing from TCRdb's copy, which holds only in-frame ones; the method was immunoSEQ multiplex PCR. The sample has more than 60,000 clones, roughly 93% seen once. The sequence was collected from a human donor in good health. The sequenced sample was CD8+ T cells sorted from blood. The V call is TRBV30, the J call TRBJ2-7; D is perhaps TRBD1 (5 bases). This chain's CDR3 is CAWDSQGAYEQYF. In DNA, the CDR3 is TGTGCCTGGGACAGCCAAGGAGCCTACGAGCAGTACTTC.